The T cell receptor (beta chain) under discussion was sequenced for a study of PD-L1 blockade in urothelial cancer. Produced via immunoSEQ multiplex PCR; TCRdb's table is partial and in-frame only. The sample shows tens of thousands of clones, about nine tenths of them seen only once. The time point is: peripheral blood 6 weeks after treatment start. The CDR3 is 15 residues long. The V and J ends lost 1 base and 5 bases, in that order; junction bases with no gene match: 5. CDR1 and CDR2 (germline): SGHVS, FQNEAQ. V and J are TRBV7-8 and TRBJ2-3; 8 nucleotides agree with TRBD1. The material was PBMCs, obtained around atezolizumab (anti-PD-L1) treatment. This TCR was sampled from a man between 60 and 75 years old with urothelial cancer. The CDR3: CASSLEAGGRDTQYF. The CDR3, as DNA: TGTGCCAGCAGCTTAGAGGCAGGGGGCCGAGATACGCAGTATTTT.